In its sample, the clone carrying this T cell receptor (beta chain) was seen a few times. Its specificity is unknown. The source of the sample is a study of vaccination and CD4 T cells after COVID-19. Overall study: According to the study, participants were given two doses of BNT162b2 or mRNA-1273 vaccine. Overlapping peptides covering the spike proteins of SARS-CoV-2, HCoV-NL63, HCoV-OC43 and HCoV-229E were added to stimulate cells.

Trimming removed 4 bases from V and 8 bases from J, with 11 bases in between. The CDR3 contains 12 residues. The germline CDR1 and CDR2 sequences are MNHEY and SVGAGI. Cultured CD4+ T cells had their DNA profiled by the Oncomine TCR Beta short-read assay. TCRdb recomputed calls from the PCR reads with MiXCR, one row per CDR3 protein. The sample lists around 16,000 distinct CDR3 sequences; roughly 73% were seen once. Treatment indicated: 10-day PBMC culture with coronavirus spike peptide pools or control peptides (ViraFEST assay). The TCR was taken from a human donor who had recovered from COVID-19. The source material was CD4+ T cells from blood, cultured in vitro. The rearrangement joins TRBV6-5 to TRBJ1-2; D is possibly TRBD1 (6 bases). CDR3 residues: CASSLGASGYTF. The CDR3 DNA reads TGTGCCAGCAGTTTGGGGGCTTCGGGCTACACCTTC.